This section outlines one T cell receptor (beta chain) sequence together with its context. Its antigen remains unidentified. TCRdb's table, derived via immunoSEQ multiplex PCR, lists solely in-frame clones and lacks some. The table records under 200,000 clones, more than 80% of them present only once. Library input was about 1.8 micrograms of DNA from cryopreserved PBMCs. This sample was included in a study of cytotoxic CD8 clonotypes in ibrutinib-treated CLL. Study background: The sample average was 255,043 productive templates and 100,000 or so productive rearrangements.

CDR1 is SEHNR, CDR2 FQNEAQ, per germline (reference sequence). This CDR3 is built from 12 residues. The V end was cut by 8 bases, the J end by 5 bases, with 12 bases between. Whole-study results and caveats: Clonality climbed at ibrutinib response, then dropped toward baseline at progression.

This specimen was PBMCs, taken after 24 months of ibrutinib treatment. The receptor's source is a human donor with chronic lymphocytic leukemia. The chain uses TRBV7-9 and TRBJ2-5; D is uncertain. The CDR3 region has the DNA TGTGCCAGCGCATGGGGATACGAGACCCAGTACTTC. Protein sequence: CASAWGYETQYF.